Each of the 30 T cell receptor beta chains below was sequenced from the same sample in a study of T cells after yellow fever vaccination. TCRdb itself ran the 5' RACE reads through MiXCR, one entry per CDR3 protein. The repertoire holds about 160,000 distinct CDR3 sequences, with 6.5% to 8.5% as singletons. The sample was CD4+ T cells sorted from PBMCs, taken more than 4 days after the first yellow fever vaccination. These receptors were obtained from a man between 18 and 35 years old who received the YFV17D yellow fever vaccine.

There are many counts of this clonotype. The chain couples TRBV30 to TRBJ1-5, with 8 bases that match TRBD1. The CDR3 sequence is 13 residues long. With 3 bases clipped from V and 7 bases from J, the junction kept 5 bases outside the gene matches. Germline lookup yields CDR1 GTSNPN and CDR2 SVGIG (reference sequence). The CDR3 loop is CAWRTGDGQPQHF. As DNA, the CDR3 is TGTGCCTGGAGGACAGGGGACGGCCAGCCCCAGCATTTT.

In its sample, this clonotype was seen many times. The CDR3 region has the DNA TGCGCCAGCAGCCCCCAAGGGTCGGGGGAGCTGTTTTTT. This sequence encodes CASSPQGSGELFF. The V call is TRBV5-1, the J call TRBJ2-2, with D uncertain. V gave up 4 bases and J gave up 8 bases, with 12 bases separating them. This CDR3 region has 13 residues. Germline assignment: CDR1 SGHRS and CDR2 YFSETQ.

This clonotype has more than one count but fewer than ten. V gene TRBV30 combines with J gene TRBJ2-2; D is possibly TRBD1 (6 bases). The CDR3 totals 18 residues. The V end lost 3 bases, the J end lost 3 bases, and 23 bases lay between the germline ends. The germline V gene has CDR1 GTSNPN and CDR2 SVGIG (reference sequence). The CDR3 protein is CAWRGKGQKLGYTGELFF. The CDR3 nucleotides read TGTGCCTGGAGGGGAAAGGGACAAAAGCTGGGTTACACCGGGGAGCTGTTTTTT.

This clonotype was recorded at least ten times. The V and J genes are TRBV11-2 and TRBJ1-1; D unclear. V lost 1 base and J lost 0, with 6 bases in between. The CDR3 is 14 amino acids. CDR1 and CDR2 from the germline V gene are SGHAT and FQNNGV. The CDR3 loop reads CASSLGHLNTEAFF. CDR3 nucleotide sequence: TGTGCCAGCAGCTTAGGTCACTTGAACACTGAAGCTTTCTTT.

This clonotype was recorded at least ten times. CDR3 in DNA: TGTGCCAGCAGCGTAGCCTTGGACCTATTGAACACCGGGGAGCTGTTTTTT. Protein sequence: CASSVALDLLNTGELFF. This sequence joins TRBV9 and TRBJ2-2, with D hard to call. The CDR3 totals 17 residues. V was cut by 0 bases and J by 1 base, with 13 bases left in between. Germline V lookup: CDR1 SGDLS, CDR2 YYNGEE.

The sample holds a few counts of this clonotype. The chain uses TRBV11-2 and TRBJ2-1, with TRBD2 identical over 13 bases. The CDR3 contains 18 residues. The V segment lost 11 bases and the J segment 0 bases; nucleotides outside the gene matches: 13. Germline-derived CDR1 and CDR2 are SGHAT and FQNNGV. CDR3 sequence (DNA): TGTGCCGTCCGGAGGGGGACTAGCGGGGTGAGCTCCTACAATGAGCAGTTCTTC. Residues: CAVRRGTSGVSSYNEQFF.

This clonotype was picked up a small number of times. CDR3 sequence (DNA): TGCAGTGCTAGAGAGGTTCCGGGACACTGGCCAAGGCAGGGAGTTGGAGAGACCCAGTACTTC. This translates into CSAREVPGHWPRQGVGETQYF. The chain uses TRBV20-1 and TRBJ2-5; tentative D call: TRBD1 (6 bases). Trimming pared 0 bases from V and 4 bases from J, leaving 33 bases between. Germline V gives CDR1 DFQATT, CDR2 SNEGSKA (reference sequence). The CDR3 contains 21 residues.

This clonotype turned up a few times. The chain uses TRBV25-1 and TRBJ2-5; the match to TRBD2 covers 8 bases. From germline, CDR1 is MGHDK and CDR2 SYGVNS. This CDR3 is 16 amino acids long. After removal of 1 base from V and 0 bases from J, the junction contained 4 bases not matched to a gene. This CDR3 is CASSESAGAYQETQYF. Here the CDR3 DNA reads TGTGCCAGCAGTGAATCAGCGGGGGCGTACCAAGAGACCCAGTACTTC.

The V call is TRBV20-1, the J call TRBJ2-7, with 11 positions matching TRBD1. This CDR3 comprises 15 residues. The V segment lost 0 bases and the J segment 7 bases; nucleotides outside the gene matches: 8. CDR1 is DFQATT, CDR2 SNEGSKA, per germline (reference sequence). The CDR3 here is CSARDRDRGGWEQYV. In nucleotides, the CDR3 is TGCAGTGCTAGAGACCGGGACAGGGGGGGTTGGGAGCAGTACGTC.

This clonotype has just a few counts. V is TRBV5-4 and J is TRBJ2-2; D may be TRBD2 (6 bases). The CDR3 is 15 residues long. CDR1 is SGHNT, CDR2 YYREEE, per germline (reference sequence). The V and J ends lost 0 bases and 4 bases respectively, with 10 bases between them. The CDR3, as DNA: TGTGCCAGCAGCTTGGGGCGGGGTAGCACCGGGGAGCTGTTTTTT. Its translation: CASSLGRGSTGELFF.

In this sample, this clonotype turned up many times. V is TRBV7-2 and J is TRBJ2-7; 9 positions match TRBD1. With V trimmed by 5 bases and J by 2 bases, 4 bases remained unmatched. The CDR3 extends over 14 amino acids. Germline-derived CDR1 and CDR2 are SGHTA and FQGNSA. CDR3 amino acids: CASSETGGPYEQYF. The CDR3 nucleotides are TGTGCCAGCAGCGAGACAGGGGGGCCCTACGAGCAGTACTTC.

Ten or more counts support this clonotype. The chain is built from TRBV3-1 and TRBJ2-1, with TRBD2 identical over 7 bases. The CDR3 spans 15 residues. Germline loops: CDR1 LGHDT, CDR2 YNNKEL (reference sequence). V dropped 4 bases and J dropped 6; count of bases not matched to a gene: 9. The CDR3 is CASSLRSGAINEQFF. The CDR3 coding sequence is TGTGCCAGCAGCCTCCGAAGCGGGGCAATCAATGAGCAGTTCTTC.

The chain employs TRBV28 and TRBJ2-2; possible D gene TRBD1, 5 bases. Germline loops: CDR1 MDHEN, CDR2 SYDVKM. V lost 3 bases to trimming and J lost 1 base, with 9 bases between them. This CDR3 has 15 residues. Here the CDR3 reads CASSFPGQNTGELFF. The CDR3, as DNA: TGTGCCAGCAGTTTCCCTGGACAGAACACCGGGGAGCTGTTTTTT.

Notes on this clonotype: At one of its ends the junction is not consistent with the germline gene, which may arise from a read error. The rearrangement joins TRBV20-1 to TRBJ2-3, with D perhaps assigned TRBD1 or TRBD2 (6 bases each). This CDR3 has 17 amino acids. The germline V gene has CDR1 DFQATT and CDR2 SNEGSKA (reference sequence). CDR3 amino acids: CCARDFLHGGGVDTQYF. CDR3 bases: TGCTGTGCTAGAGATTTCCTGCATGGGGGCGGGGTAGATACGCAGTATTTT.

This clonotype was seen more than once but under ten times. The V and J genes are TRBV7-9 and TRBJ1-2; TRBD1 matches 8 bases. In germline, CDR1 is SEHNR, CDR2 FQNEAQ (reference sequence). The CDR3 sequence is 14 residues long. Unmatched junction bases numbered 5, after V lost 3 bases and J lost 5 bases. CDR3 sequence: CASSLDRVGYGYTF. DNA of the CDR3: TGTGCCAGCAGCTTGGACAGGGTAGGGTATGGCTACACCTTC.

This clonotype was observed a handful of times. The J gene is TRBJ2-1, the V gene TRBV11-2; 9 bases align to TRBD2. Germline V gene lookup returns CDR1 SGHAT and CDR2 FQNNGV. The CDR3 covers 16 residues. V shed 5 bases and J 5 bases; nucleotides not matched to a gene: 10. The CDR3 spells CASSLQRGGVDNEQFF. CDR3 bases: TGTGCCAGCAGCCTACAGCGCGGGGGGGTGGACAATGAGCAGTTCTTC. Filled out from reference TRBV11-2 and TRBJ2-1, the complete variable domain reads EAGVAQSPRYKIIEKRQSVAFWCNPISGHATLYWYQQILGQGPKLLIQFQNNGVVDDSQLPKDRFSAERLKGVDSTLKIQPAKLEDSAVYLCASSLQRGGVDNEQFFGPGTRLTVL.

This clonotype was detected many times. The chain is built from TRBV6-5 and TRBJ1-1, with TRBD1 as a possible D gene (6 bases). Trimming left V 0 bases short and J 5 bases short, with 7 bases between. There are 13 residues in the CDR3. From germline, CDR1 is MNHEY and CDR2 SVGAGI. The CDR3 coding sequence is TGTGCCAGCAGTTACTCCCAGGGGACTGAAGCTTTCTTT. Protein product: CASSYSQGTEAFF.

This clonotype was detected a few times. The chain links TRBV7-2 to TRBJ1-4, with D perhaps TRBD1 (6 bases). The CDR3 sequence is 15 residues long. The V gene lost 5 bases and the J gene lost 4 bases, with 14 bases spanning the gap. The germline V gene encodes CDR1 SGHTA and CDR2 FQGNSA. The CDR3 DNA reads TGTGCCAGCAGCACCGGACAGAAATATAATGAAAAACTGTTTTTT. Translation gives CASSTGQKYNEKLFF.

This clonotype was seen at least ten times. Here the CDR3 reads CASGVAGGDTQYF. The CDR3 DNA reads TGTGCCAGCGGTGTGGCAGGGGGGGATACGCAGTATTTT. The genes are TRBV6-1 and TRBJ2-3; perhaps TRBD1 as D (7 bases). The CDR3 spans 13 residues. The germline V and J ends were trimmed by 8 bases and 6 bases, with 15 bases remaining between them. Germline assignment: CDR1 MNHNS and CDR2 SASEGT.

The chain carries TRBV20-1 and TRBJ2-2; D is uncertain. Germline assignment: CDR1 DFQATT and CDR2 SNEGSKA (reference sequence). V lost 0 bases and J lost 3, with 11 bases in between. The CDR3 has 15 amino acids. The CDR3 reads CSARERQWYTGELFF. The DNA for the CDR3 is TGCAGTGCTAGAGAAAGGCAGTGGTACACCGGGGAGCTGTTTTTT.

This clonotype was counted many times. V is TRBV12-3 or TRBV12-4 and J is TRBJ1-4; no reliable D call. The ends were cut back, 0 bases at V and 10 bases at J, with 18 bases in the middle. The CDR3 runs to 16 residues. DNA of the CDR3: TGTGCCAGCAGTTTAGCGCCGGTTATAAGGGTCGGAAAACTGTTTTTT. This gives the protein CASSLAPVIRVGKLFF.

The chain has TRBV19 and TRBJ2-7; D unresolved. Germline loops: CDR1 LNHDA, CDR2 SQIVND (reference sequence). V was clipped by 3 bases and J by 0 bases, with 9 bases between them. The CDR3 runs 14 residues. CDR3 in amino acids: CASSISPGSYEQYF. The CDR3 nucleotides are TGTGCCAGTAGTATTAGCCCCGGCTCCTACGAGCAGTACTTC.

V and J are TRBV20-1 and TRBJ2-7, with D perhaps matching TRBD2 (5 bases). Trimming pared 4 bases from V and 1 base from J, leaving 11 bases between. This CDR3 has 13 residues. CDR1 is DFQATT, CDR2 SNEGSKA, per germline (reference sequence). The CDR3 loop reads CSAMRLASYEQYF. The CDR3 DNA sequence: TGCAGTGCTATGCGTCTAGCTTCCTACGAGCAGTACTTC.

This clonotype was observed a few times. The chain employs TRBV18 and TRBJ1-6; D is unclear. CDR1 and CDR2 from the germline V gene are KGHSH and LQKENI. V was trimmed by 8 bases and J by 3 bases, leaving 11 bases between them. The CDR3 runs 14 residues. The CDR3 reads CASTSASYNSPLHF. The CDR3 DNA sequence: TGTGCCAGCACCAGCGCTAGCTATAATTCACCCCTCCACTTT.

Notes on this clonotype: A single base separates this from a much larger clone, so it may be a read error. The genes are TRBV5-1 and TRBJ2-2; D is unclear. Germline values: CDR1 SGHRS, CDR2 YFSETQ. The CDR3 length is 12 residues. CDR3 residues: CARSLPNGELFF. CDR3 DNA: TGCGCCCGCAGCTTGCCGAACGGGGAGCTGTTTTTT. The variable domain in full, with the rest retrieved from reference TRBV5-1 and TRBJ2-2, is KAGVTQTPRYLIKTRGQQVTLSCSPISGHRSVSWYQQTPGQGLQFLFEYFSETQRNKGNFPGRFSGRQFSNSRSEMNVSTLELGDSALYLCARSLPNGELFFGEGSRLTVL.

This clonotype was detected many times. This CDR3 reads CASSVNGVSDTQYF. CDR3 DNA: TGTGCCAGCAGCGTGAACGGGGTCTCAGATACGCAGTATTTT. The rearrangement uses TRBV9 and TRBJ2-3; TRBD2 might be the D (5 bases). The length of the CDR3 is 14 residues. CDR1 and CDR2 from the germline V gene are SGDLS and YYNGEE. The V gene lost 2 bases and the J gene lost 4 bases, with 11 bases spanning the gap.

The J gene is TRBJ1-3, the V gene TRBV3-1; D possibly corresponds to TRBD1 (5 bases). V was clipped by 0 bases and J by 3 bases, with 12 bases between them. The CDR3 totals 16 residues. The germline V gene has CDR1 LGHDT and CDR2 YNNKEL (reference sequence). The CDR3 nucleotides are TGTGCCAGCAGCCAAGATCCAGGGTCGAGTGGAAACACCATATATTTT. As protein: CASSQDPGSSGNTIYF.

There are many counts of this clonotype. The chain has TRBV7-2 and TRBJ2-5; D might be TRBD2 (7 bases). Germline CDR1 reads SGHTA; CDR2 reads FQGNSA. V dropped 0 bases and J dropped 4 bases, with 9 bases sitting between them. The CDR3 spans 14 residues. In DNA form, the CDR3 reads TGTGCCAGCAGCTTAGCAGGGGGGGTAGAGACCCAGTACTTC. Its translation: CASSLAGGVETQYF. Filled out from reference TRBV7-2 and TRBJ2-5, the complete variable domain reads GAGVSQSPSNKVTEKGKDVELRCDPISGHTALYWYRQSLGQGLEFLIYFQGNSAPDKSGLPSDRFSAERTGGSVSTLTIQRTQQEDSAVYLCASSLAGGVETQYFGPGTRLLVL.

This clonotype was seen only a few times. The chain is built from TRBV5-1 and TRBJ2-5; 8 bases are a match to TRBD1. Looked up from germline, CDR1 is SGHRS and CDR2 is YFSETQ. After removal of 4 bases from V and 4 bases from J, the junction contained 9 bases not matched to a gene. The CDR3 totals 15 residues. The CDR3 sequence: CASSDTGDRSETQYF. For the CDR3, the DNA is TGCGCCAGCAGCGACACAGGGGACAGGTCAGAGACCCAGTACTTC.

This clonotype appeared a few times. The chain uses TRBV12-3 or TRBV12-4 and TRBJ1-1, with 8 nucleotides matching TRBD1. The CDR3 runs 14 residues. The V and J ends lost 3 bases and 1 base, in that order; junction bases with no gene match: 1. The CDR3 sequence: CASSFGTGNTEAFF. The CDR3 nucleotides are TGTGCCAGCAGTTTCGGGACAGGGAACACTGAAGCTTTCTTT.